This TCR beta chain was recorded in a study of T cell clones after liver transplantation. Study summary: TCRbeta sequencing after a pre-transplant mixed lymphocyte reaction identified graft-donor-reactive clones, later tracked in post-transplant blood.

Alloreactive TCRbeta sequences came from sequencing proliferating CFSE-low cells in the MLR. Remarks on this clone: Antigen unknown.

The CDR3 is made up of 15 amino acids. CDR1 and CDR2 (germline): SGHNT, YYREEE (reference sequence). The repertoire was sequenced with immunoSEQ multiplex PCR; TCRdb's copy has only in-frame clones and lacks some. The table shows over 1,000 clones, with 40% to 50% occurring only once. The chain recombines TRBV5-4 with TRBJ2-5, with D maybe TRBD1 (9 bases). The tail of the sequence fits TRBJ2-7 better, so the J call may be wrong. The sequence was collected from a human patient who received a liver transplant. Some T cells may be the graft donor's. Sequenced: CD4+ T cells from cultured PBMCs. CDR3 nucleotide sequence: TGTGCCAGCACTACGGGGGGGACAGGGTCCTACGAGCAGTACTTC. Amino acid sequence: CASTTGGTGSYEQYF.